In its sample, the clone carrying this T cell receptor (beta chain) was seen once. This sample was included in a study of shared clonotypes between healthy human individuals. TCRdb keeps only in-frame clones here, not all; method: immunoSEQ multiplex PCR. The sample comprises over a million clones, about 80% of which are singletons, and approximately 1.5% rests with the top ten. With 4 bases clipped from V and 7 bases from J, the junction kept 7 bases outside the gene matches. The CDR3 has 13 amino acids. Looked up from germline, CDR1 is SGHRS and CDR2 is YFSETQ. The V gene is TRBV5-1, the J gene TRBJ1-1, with 7 nucleotides matching TRBD1. The sample comprised memory CD4+ T cells sorted from blood. Subset meaning: CD45RA-negative fraction. The source of this sequence is a man aged 18 to 30 in good health. The CDR3 DNA sequence: TGCGCCAGCAGCCCTGGGGACAGCCATGAAGCTTTCTTT. Translation gives CASSPGDSHEAFF.